These 30 T cell receptor beta chains share one sample of origin, sequenced in a study of blood T cell repertoires in COVID-19. Clones were sequenced by immunoSEQ multiplex PCR, and TCRdb holds only the in-frame ones, with some missing. The table lists 230,000 or so clones, 80% to 90% of them singletons. The source material was peripheral blood. The receptors derive from a woman aged 40 to 50 who had recovered from COVID-19.

The V gene is TRBV28, the J gene TRBJ1-4; D is unresolved. The CDR3 length is 13 residues. CDR1 MDHEN and CDR2 SYDVKM come from the germline V gene. V shed 3 bases and J shed 8 bases, with 10 bases lying between them. CDR3 sequence: CASSFYSKEKLFF. The CDR3, as DNA: TGTGCCAGCAGTTTTTACAGCAAAGAAAAACTGTTTTTT.

Worth noting for this clone: Other DNA sequences in the same sample also yield this CDR3. This chain uses TRBV29-1 with TRBJ1-1, with a weak D call TRBD1 (5 bases). Germline V gene sequence: CDR1 SQVTM, CDR2 ANQGSEA. The CDR3 sequence is 12 residues long. The V end lost 3 bases, the J end lost 4 bases, and 9 bases lay between the germline ends. The CDR3 reads CSVDQGGTEAFF. CDR3 DNA: TGCAGCGTTGATCAGGGAGGCACTGAAGCTTTCTTT. Looking up the rest from reference TRBV29-1 and TRBJ1-1 gives the full variable domain: SAVISQKPSRDICQRGTSLTIQCQVDSQVTMMFWYRQQPGQSLTLIATANQGSEATYESGFVIDKFPISRPNLTFSTLTVSNMSPEDSSIYLCSVDQGGTEAFFGQGTRLTVV.

This clone was picked up one time. J is TRBJ2-3 and V is TRBV18, with 8 nucleotides matching TRBD2. This CDR3 has 16 amino acids. Trimming at V came to 2 bases and at J to 5 bases, leaving 9 bases not matched to a gene. Germline CDR1 and CDR2: KGHSH and LQKENI. The CDR3 protein is CASSPKSGGARDTQYF. CDR3 coding DNA: TGTGCCAGCTCACCAAAGTCGGGGGGGGCGAGAGATACGCAGTATTTT.

V gene TRBV6-2 or TRBV6-3 combines with J gene TRBJ2-7; 8 nucleotides match TRBD1. CDR1 and CDR2 (germline): MNHEY, SVGEGT. CDR3 length: 16 residues. Losses at the gene ends were 0 bases for V and 4 bases for J; bases not matched to a gene: 8. The CDR3 DNA reads TGTGCCAGCAGTTACTCAATAGGACAGGGAGGTTACGAGCAGTACTTC. Translated, it gives CASSYSIGQGGYEQYF.

The genes are TRBV6-6 and TRBJ2-3, with TRBD1 identical over 10 bases. Germline V gene lookup returns CDR1 MNHNY and CDR2 SVGAGI (reference sequence). V was clipped by 4 bases and J by 2 bases; unmatched bases: 3. The CDR3 has 15 amino acids. The CDR3 loop reads CASSSGQGFTDTQYF. The CDR3 region has the DNA TGTGCCAGCAGTTCGGGACAGGGGTTCACAGATACGCAGTATTTT.

The V call is TRBV6-2 or TRBV6-3, the J call TRBJ2-7, with 11 bases fitting TRBD2. In germline, CDR1 is MNHEY, CDR2 SVGEGT. The CDR3 loop spans 15 amino acids. V shed 6 bases, J shed 0 bases, and the junction held 4 bases outside the gene matches. The CDR3 region is CASRYGTSGSYEQYF. As DNA, the CDR3 is TGTGCCAGCAGGTACGGGACTAGCGGCTCCTACGAGCAGTACTTC.

The rearrangement joins TRBV19 to TRBJ2-7; 8 nucleotides match TRBD2. The germline CDR1 and CDR2 sequences are LNHDA and SQIVND (reference sequence). Trimming cost V 5 bases and J 4 bases; bases outside gene matches: 10. The CDR3 has 15 residues. The CDR3 bases are TGTGCCAGTAGTTTCGGGACTAGTCTTTCTTACGAGCAGTACTTC. Its translation is CASSFGTSLSYEQYF.

This clone is a singleton in its sample. This chain uses TRBV19 with TRBJ1-4; possibly TRBD1 for D (6 bases). Germline CDR1 and CDR2: LNHDA and SQIVND (reference sequence). Trimming took off 2 bases at V and 7 bases at J, with 11 bases between the two ends. The CDR3 contains 14 residues. The CDR3 coding sequence is TGTGCCAGTAGTATACAGGCACAGGGTGAAAAACTGTTTTTT. Its translation is CASSIQAQGEKLFF.

The J gene is TRBJ2-3, the V gene TRBV6-6, with TRBD1 identical over 7 bases. From germline, CDR1 is MNHNY and CDR2 SVGAGI (reference sequence). The CDR3 has 16 amino acids. Trimming removed 6 bases from V and 0 bases from J; junction bases left unmatched: 9. CDR3 region: CASSRGTVFSTDTQYF. CDR3 DNA sequence: TGTGCCAGCAGCCGAGGGACAGTTTTTAGCACAGATACGCAGTATTTT.

The rearrangement links TRBV5-1 to TRBJ2-7; 7 bases align to TRBD1. The CDR3 contains 14 residues. The germline V gene encodes CDR1 SGHRS and CDR2 YFSETQ. The V segment lost 0 bases and the J segment 5 bases; nucleotides outside the gene matches: 5. The DNA for the CDR3 is TGCGCCAGCAGCTTGGGACAGGGTAGCCACGAGCAGTACTTC. Translating gives CASSLGQGSHEQYF. The whole variable domain, filled in from reference TRBV5-1 and TRBJ2-7, reads KAGVTQTPRYLIKTRGQQVTLSCSPISGHRSVSWYQQTPGQGLQFLFEYFSETQRNKGNFPGRFSGRQFSNSRSEMNVSTLELGDSALYLCASSLGQGSHEQYFGPGTRLTVT.

The chain couples TRBV28 to TRBJ1-4; 8 bases are shared with TRBD1. The length of the CDR3 is 16 residues. From germline, CDR1 is MDHEN and CDR2 SYDVKM. With V trimmed by 3 bases and J by 8 bases, 11 bases remained unmatched. In DNA form, the CDR3 reads TGTGCCAGCAGTTTGGGGGCAGGGGGCGGGTTCGAAAAACTGTTTTTT. Its protein is CASSLGAGGGFEKLFF. Complete variable domain (other parts from reference TRBV28 and TRBJ1-4): DVKVTQSSRYLVKRTGEKVFLECVQDMDHENMFWYRQDPGLGLRLIYFSYDVKMKEKGDIPEGYSVSREKKERFSLILESASTNQTSMYLCASSLGAGGGFEKLFFGSGTQLSVL.

The chain employs TRBV6-1 and TRBJ2-4, with D uncertain. This CDR3 region has 12 residues. Germline V gives CDR1 MNHNS, CDR2 SASEGT. The germline V and J ends were trimmed by 4 bases and 3 bases, with 4 bases remaining between them. The DNA for the CDR3 is TGTGCCAGCAGTGTCGGCAAAAACATTCAGTACTTC. Translating gives CASSVGKNIQYF.

The genes are TRBV29-1 and TRBJ1-1; 9 nucleotides line up with TRBD1. Germline CDR1 and CDR2: SQVTM and ANQGSEA. V gave up 5 bases and J gave up 3 bases; unmatched junction bases: 7. The CDR3 totals 14 residues. This CDR3 is CSVKQGAADTEAFF. The DNA of the CDR3 is TGCAGCGTTAAACAGGGGGCGGCGGACACTGAAGCTTTCTTT.

The chain couples TRBV7-8 to TRBJ2-1, with 11 bases that match TRBD2. CDR3 length equals 15 residues. Germline CDR1 SGHVS, CDR2 FQNEAQ. Trimming cost V 5 bases and J 4 bases; bases outside gene matches: 4. The CDR3 sequence: CASSRTSGLYNEQFF. CDR3 nucleotide sequence: TGTGCCAGCAGCCGGACTAGCGGGCTTTACAATGAGCAGTTCTTC.

This chain connects TRBV29-1 to TRBJ2-3; D is perhaps TRBD2 (6 bases). Trimming cost V 7 bases and J 2 bases, with 13 bases left between them. The germline V gene has CDR1 SQVTM and CDR2 ANQGSEA. The CDR3 extends over 13 amino acids. CDR3 DNA: TGCAGCGCGCAGGAGGGAGACACAGATACGCAGTATTTT. Its translation is CSAQEGDTDTQYF.

The chain carries TRBV15 and TRBJ1-2; tentative D call: TRBD1 (6 bases). The CDR3 consists of 12 residues. The V end lost 5 bases, the J end lost 3 bases, and 7 bases lay between the germline ends. Germline assignment: CDR1 LNHNV and CDR2 YYDKDF (reference sequence). DNA for the CDR3: TGTGCCACCAGCGCAGGGGACTATGGCTACACCTTC. Protein product: CATSAGDYGYTF.

In the case of this clone: The sample carries other DNA sequences with the same CDR3. The CDR3 region is CASSHGGGNTIYF. In DNA form, the CDR3 reads TGTGCCAGCAGCCATGGAGGGGGAAACACCATATATTTT. The chain couples TRBV3-1 (or the pseudogene TRBV3-2) to TRBJ1-3; D remains ambiguous. Germline lookup yields CDR1 LGHDT and CDR2 YNNKEL (reference sequence). There are 13 residues in the CDR3. V dropped 3 bases and J dropped 4 bases, with 7 bases sitting between them.

This chain connects TRBV28 to TRBJ1-2, with 8 bases lining up with TRBD1. In germline, CDR1 is MDHEN, CDR2 SYDVKM. The CDR3 covers 14 residues. V dropped 5 bases and J dropped 3; count of bases not matched to a gene: 5. Here the CDR3 reads CASSQGQGHYGYTF. Written as DNA, the CDR3 is TGTGCCAGCAGTCAAGGACAGGGCCACTATGGCTACACCTTC.

The CDR3 protein is CASSERQAANEKLFF. CDR3 nucleotides: TGTGCCAGCAGCGAAAGACAGGCAGCTAATGAAAAACTGTTTTTT. The V and J genes are TRBV11-3 and TRBJ1-4, with D perhaps matching TRBD1 (6 bases). The CDR3 is made up of 15 amino acids. Germline values: CDR1 SGHNT, CDR2 YENEEA. V was clipped by 5 bases and J by 3 bases, with 13 bases between them.

With regard to this clone: The junction shows a germline mismatch at one end, possibly a read error. The chain is built from TRBV5-5 and TRBJ2-1; perhaps TRBD1 as D (5 bases). The CDR3 is 11 residues long. Per the germline V gene, CDR1 is SGHKS and CDR2 is YYEKEE (reference sequence). The CDR3 DNA reads TGTGCCAGCAGCTTGGCCAGGGTCTGGGTCTTC. Protein: CASSLARVWVF.

This chain links TRBV14 with TRBJ2-7; no firm D call. The CDR3 has 12 residues. Per germline, CDR1 SGHDN and CDR2 FVKESK. V lost 2 bases and J 4 bases, leaving 6 bases between the germline ends. CDR3 loop: CASSQFTYEQYF. CDR3 coding DNA: TGTGCCAGCAGCCAATTTACATACGAGCAGTACTTC.

This clone has just a few counts. The J gene is TRBJ1-1, the V gene TRBV19; D ambiguous. The CDR3 runs to 14 residues. Germline loops: CDR1 LNHDA, CDR2 SQIVND (reference sequence). V shed 6 bases and J shed 4 bases, with 15 bases lying between them. CDR3 nucleotides: TGTGCCAGTAGCCGTCCAGGAAGCCTCACTGAAGCTTTCTTT. Amino acids: CASSRPGSLTEAFF.

The chain links TRBV3-1 (or the pseudogene TRBV3-2) to TRBJ2-7; tentative D call: TRBD2 (6 bases). The germline CDR1 and CDR2 sequences are LGHDT and YNNKEL (reference sequence). V shed 1 base and J shed 7 bases, with 8 bases lying between them. The CDR3 has 12 residues. The CDR3 loop reads CASSQGGVEQYF. The DNA of the CDR3 is TGTGCCAGCAGCCAAGGGGGGGTGGAGCAGTACTTC.

The chain employs TRBV18 and TRBJ1-2, with TRBD1 matching over 7 bases. V shed 1 base, J shed 8 bases, and the junction held 4 bases outside the gene matches. CDR3 length: 13 residues. Germline V gene data show CDR1 as KGHSH and CDR2 as LQKENI. The CDR3 protein is CASSPLRGEGYTF. The CDR3 DNA reads as TGTGCCAGCTCACCACTCAGGGGGGAAGGCTACACCTTC. The full variable domain, rest sourced from reference TRBV18 and TRBJ1-2, is NAGVMQNPRHLVRRRGQEARLRCSPMKGHSHVYWYRQLPEEGLKFMVYLQKENIIDESGMPKERFSAEFPKEGPSILRIQQVVRGDSAAYFCASSPLRGEGYTFGSGTRLTVV.

The V and J genes are TRBV20-1 and TRBJ1-1; D is undetermined. Germline CDR1 and CDR2: DFQATT and SNEGSKA (reference sequence). CDR3 length: 11 residues. Deletions cut 7 bases from V and 3 bases from J, with 9 bases between. Written as DNA, the CDR3 is TGCAGTGTACTAGTGTACACTGAAGCTTTCTTT. This translates into CSVLVYTEAFF.

The V and J genes are TRBV11-3 and TRBJ1-1; a weak D match, TRBD1 (5 bases). In germline, CDR1 is SGHNT, CDR2 YENEEA. Trimming removed 4 bases from V and 3 bases from J, with 12 bases in between. This CDR3 spans 14 amino acids. Here the CDR3 reads CASSSRDRDTEAFF. In DNA, the CDR3 is TGTGCCAGCAGCTCCAGGGATCGGGACACTGAAGCTTTCTTT.

The J gene is TRBJ1-2, the V gene TRBV4-3, with D maybe TRBD1 (6 bases). Germline V gene sequence: CDR1 LGHNA, CDR2 YSLEER. CDR3 length equals 16 residues. The V end lost 1 base, the J end lost 3 bases, and 15 bases lay between the germline ends. CDR3 DNA sequence: TGCGCCAGCAGCCAAGTCCTACTCGCAGGGGACTATGGCTACACCTTC. Its translation is CASSQVLLAGDYGYTF.

The chain carries TRBV7-9 and TRBJ2-7, with 7 bases fitting TRBD1. The germline V gene encodes CDR1 SEHNR and CDR2 FQNEAQ (reference sequence). The V segment lost 5 bases and the J segment 3 bases; nucleotides outside the gene matches: 10. This CDR3 is built from 15 residues. CDR3 nucleotide sequence: TGTGCCAGCAGCACGGCGACAGGGTCCGGCTACGAGCAGTACTTC. Translated, it gives CASSTATGSGYEQYF.

CDR3 region: CASSLSRGGGTEAFF. The CDR3 bases are TGTGCCAGCTCACTTTCACGGGGAGGAGGGACTGAAGCTTTCTTT. The chain joins TRBV18 to TRBJ1-1; no definite D call. There are 15 residues in the CDR3. Between the trimmed V and J ends, which lost 4 bases and 5 bases, there was a span of 17 bases. Germline CDR1 KGHSH, CDR2 LQKENI.

The chain carries TRBV6-5 and TRBJ2-7, with TRBD1 matching over 7 bases. J was trimmed by 0 bases and V by 6 bases; bases with no gene match: 5. Looked up from germline, CDR1 is MNHEY and CDR2 is SVGAGI. The CDR3 totals 14 residues. As DNA, the CDR3 is TGTGCCAGCAGAGACAGGGCTAGCTCCTACGAGCAGTACTTC. This sequence encodes CASRDRASSYEQYF.